This TCR beta chain is from a study of T cell responses to AZD1222 COVID-19 vaccine. General study findings and limits: In all cases, repertoires were sampled only after the peak T cell response. Nearly half of the spike-specific TCRs reportedly recognize variant regions that carry no mutations. White British ancestry dominated among donors, who included more females, and clonal diversity was possibly underestimated. Among those given AZD1222, only five to seven were seropositive at baseline.

Method: immunoSEQ multiplex PCR; TCRdb's copy keeps in-frame clones and lacks some. The data show some 130,000 clones, 80% to 95% seen once. V lost 0 bases, J lost 4 bases, and 12 bases lay in between. Germline-derived CDR1 and CDR2 are MGHDK and SYGVNS. There are 15 residues in the CDR3. Turning to this clone: The antigen remains undetermined.

The V and J genes are TRBV25-1 and TRBJ1-1, with a tentative D call TRBD1 (5 bases). The TCR sequence derives from an adult in good health. The sequences come from peripheral blood, collected on day 0 of AZD1222 vaccination. The CDR3 protein is CASSEYEGGVTEAFF. CDR3 DNA sequence: TGTGCCAGCAGTGAATATGAGGGAGGGGTCACTGAAGCTTTCTTT.